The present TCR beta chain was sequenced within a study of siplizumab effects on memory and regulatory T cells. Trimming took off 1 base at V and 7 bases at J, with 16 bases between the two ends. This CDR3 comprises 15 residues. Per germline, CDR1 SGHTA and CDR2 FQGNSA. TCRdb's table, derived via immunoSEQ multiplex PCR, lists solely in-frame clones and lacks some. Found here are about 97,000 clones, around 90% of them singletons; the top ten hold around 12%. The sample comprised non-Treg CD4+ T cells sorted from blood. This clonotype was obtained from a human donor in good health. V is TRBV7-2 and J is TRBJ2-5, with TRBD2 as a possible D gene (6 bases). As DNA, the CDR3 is TGTGCCAGCAGCTTAGGCGGCGGTGACGGGAGGACCCAGTACTTC. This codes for CASSLGGGDGRTQYF.